The clone carrying this T cell receptor (beta chain) was observed a single time. Its antigen is as yet unknown. UMIs were added to TCR cDNA along with a universal primer site when it was made by 5'RACE template switching. TCRdb re-called the 5' RACE reads with MiXCR, one entry per CDR3 protein. The sample has a few hundred thousand distinct CDR3 sequences, over 10% seen once. The record originates from a study of T cells after yellow fever vaccination. Study-level results: Post-booster samples contained most primary-vaccination clones (about 95% CD4, about 90% CD8).

CDR3 length equals 15 residues. The junction had 5 bases not matched to a gene; V was cut back by 0 bases and J by 2 bases. CDR1 is DFQATT, CDR2 SNEGSKA, per germline (reference sequence). The specimen comprised CD4+ T cells sorted from PBMCs, sampled 45 days after the yellow fever booster vaccination. This clonotype was obtained from a young man who received the YFV17D yellow fever vaccine. The chain links TRBV20-1 to TRBJ2-5; 8 bases align to TRBD2. Written as DNA, the CDR3 is TGCAGTGCTAGAGATGGCGCGGGAGGACAAGAGACCCAGTACTTC. It translates to CSARDGAGGQETQYF.